The sequence of this T cell receptor beta chain was determined in a study of CD8+ T cells in alopecia areata. This CDR3 comprises 18 residues. Trimming took 4 bases from V and 2 from J; bases not matched to a gene: 10. CDR1 is SGHRS and CDR2 is YFSETQ in the germline V gene. Concerning this clone itself: What it binds is unknown.

Regarding the study as a whole: Affected lesional scalp, above all in alopecia totalis/universalis, was more clonal than normal scalp. Scalp sample data also include resident alphabeta T cells from normal skin. Relative to mice, TCR sharing across patients was less clear, a difference possibly HLA-related.

cDNA prepared by RNA extraction and subsequent reverse transcription served as the template for sequencing. Profiled with immunoSEQ multiplex PCR; TCRdb holds only in-frame clones, not every one. The table records about 110,000 clones, almost 60% of them present only once. CD4+ and CD8+ T cells were sorted from PBMCs. This chain joins TRBV5-1 and TRBJ2-1; 12 nucleotides align to TRBD2. What was sequenced was CD8+ T cells sorted from blood. The TCR comes from a human donor in good health. The CDR3 reads CASSPTSGGQLTYNEQFF. DNA of the CDR3: TGCGCCAGCAGCCCGACTAGCGGGGGCCAATTAACCTACAATGAGCAGTTCTTC.